A selection of T cell receptor beta chains follows, all from one sample in a study of CD8+ T cells in alopecia areata. TCRdb's table, derived via immunoSEQ multiplex PCR, lists solely in-frame clones and lacks some. The sample includes about 180,000 clones, roughly 60% of them seen just once. Sequences were derived from CD4+ T cells sorted from blood, sampled at week 0. The source of these receptors is a human donor with alopecia areata. CDR3s leave out the opening cysteine and the closing phenylalanine or tryptophan. The size field is filled for only some rows; it gives once, few, many or a size class.

TRBV28 NA ASGTPRGISYEQY
TRBV30 NA AWRRGTYNEQF
TRBV7-2 NA ASSLSAGVSQPQH
TRBV7-2 NA ASGSPNGLGIRGYT
TRBV29-1 NA SVVGRMQETQY
TRBV7-9 NA ASSSSRTGGWGEQF
TRBV6-1 NA ASSEKRVASNEQF
TRBV2 NA ASSESQATEAF
TRBV30 few AWRRSGNVPEAF
TRBV5-1 NA ASSLDSTDTQY
TRBV7-2 medium-sized ASSLAGGGGQPQH
TRBV27 few ASSPRLAGGYEQY
TRBV29-1 NA SGLLIAGRPYNEQF
TRBV30 NA ACRPWQPSGEAF
TRBV30 NA AWSVRGQSYGYT
TRBV4-1 few ASSQGSGAEAF
TRBV29-1 NA KVTDEYSRYT
TRBV29-1 NA SLLGSYTDTQY
TRBV25-1 NA ASRGYMNTEAF
TRBV30 NA AWSGVQETQY
TRBV27 NA ASSLETGKTKQY
TRBV6-6 NA ASNRDSQETQY
TRBV7-2 NA ASSTDRVRGYT
TRBV6-5 NA ASRSQGTPLH
TRBV10-3 NA AISVSGQLQH
TRBV6-6 NA ASTLIPQGNGYT
TRBV5-8 NA ASSLRGGDNIQY
TRBV29-1 NA SVESVSYEQY
TRBV7-9 NA ASSLARGAKPTYEQY
TRBV7-9 few ASSLVQDTQY
TRBV30 few AWSEHTNYGYT
TRBV7-2 NA ASSVTGYTGELF
TRBV4-3 NA ASSQGPGFDTEAF